Listed below are T cell receptor beta chains from one sample, sequenced in a study of T cell responses to AZD1222 COVID-19 vaccine. TCRdb's copy holds only in-frame clones and misses some; the assay was immunoSEQ multiplex PCR. The repertoire includes approximately 170,000 clones, more than 85% of them detected once, and 3.5% to 4.5% sits in the top ten. The sequences come from peripheral blood, collected on day 0 of AZD1222 vaccination. The receptors stem from an adult in good health. CDR3s include the opening cysteine and the closing phenylalanine or tryptophan. The order of the fields is CDR3 protein, J gene, V gene, CDR3 length.

CASRLNEKLFF,TRBJ1-4,TRBV25-1,11
CASSFGGAYGYTF,TRBJ1-2,TRBV6-2/TRBV6-3,13
CASSPQGGSGNTIYF,TRBJ1-3,TRBV18,15
CASSQPTGGQKGLDYGYTF,TRBJ1-2,TRBV18,19
CASSLGLGNYQPQHF,TRBJ1-5,TRBV7-2,15
CASSPDWGIGQPQHF,TRBJ1-5,TRBV5-1,15
CASSPLGHQGNEKLFF,TRBJ1-4,TRBV7-2,16
CASSPLKYSTSGRPKYGTGELFF,TRBJ2-2,TRBV4-2,23
CASRDLTGSVGYTF,TRBJ1-2,TRBV19,14
CAISPNPGTSGGLNQETQYF,TRBJ2-5,TRBV10-3,20
CASSEAGASGANVLTF,TRBJ2-6,TRBV6-1,16
CASSDYRDADTQYF,TRBJ2-3,TRBV6-4,14
CASSSGQGGTDTQYF,TRBJ2-3,TRBV13,15
CASSRGSRGGRDNEKLFF,TRBJ1-4,TRBV14,18
CSAHYNEQFF,TRBJ2-1,TRBV20-1,10
CASAGTNSNQPQHF,TRBJ1-5,TRBV7-9,14
CATSRDHGGYNSPLHF,TRBJ1-6,TRBV15,16
CASSGLGGGAHGYTF,TRBJ1-2,TRBV10-1,15
CASDSWEFYEQYF,TRBJ2-7,TRBV27,13
CASGNREDTEAFF,TRBJ1-1,TRBV5-1,13
CSAPVNTEAFF,TRBJ1-1,TRBV29-1,11
CASSLGQGRMNEQFF,TRBJ2-1,TRBV5-8,15
CASSPPNRGKITEAFF,TRBJ1-1,TRBV18,16
CASSPAVTNTGELFF,TRBJ2-2,TRBV7-6,15
CASSLWGQGTGNTIYF,TRBJ1-3,TRBV11-2,16
CASSSLGGSARIF,TRBJ2-1,TRBV12-3/TRBV12-4,13
CAWSIQGGSWEKLFF,TRBJ1-4,TRBV30,15
CASSLSQVGQPQHF,TRBJ1-5,TRBV27,14
CASSGGLVYEQYF,TRBJ2-7,TRBV12-3/TRBV12-4,13
CASSSRQGAEAFF,TRBJ1-1,TRBV5-6,13
CASSQSLMRGFNTGELFF,TRBJ2-2,TRBV3-1/TRBV3-2,18
CASSPGDPPARAFF,TRBJ1-1,TRBV11-2,14
CASSQAATFQETQYF,TRBJ2-5,TRBV4-1,15
CASRGGPDTQYF,TRBJ2-3,TRBV3-1/TRBV3-2,12
CASSRKIQAGASYNEQFF,TRBJ2-1,TRBV4-2,18
CASSDPPPTPQHF,TRBJ1-5,TRBV6-2/TRBV6-3,13
CASIMLVGSPLHF,TRBJ1-6,TRBV28,13
CASSTGNEQFF,TRBJ2-1,TRBV25-1,11
CASSLDRATEAFF,TRBJ1-1,TRBV5-6,13
CASNKRQQETQYF,TRBJ2-5,TRBV2,13
CASSQDLGGSVLAAQYF,TRBJ2-3,TRBV3-1/TRBV3-2,17
CAWRASAGGYTF,TRBJ1-2,TRBV30,12
CASSLHTGGGYEQYF,TRBJ2-7,TRBV3-1/TRBV3-2,15
CATSRPTTGHSHGYGYTF,TRBJ1-2,TRBV15,18
CASSLGRQTEAFF,TRBJ1-1,TRBV12-3/TRBV12-4,13
CASSNRGQFSGNTIYF,TRBJ1-3,TRBV21-1,16
CASSFSGVFYEQYF,TRBJ2-7,TRBV27,14
CASSLAGQGGGYTF,TRBJ1-2,TRBV28,14
CASSERQNSNQPQHF,TRBJ1-5,TRBV2,15
CASSPDSNYGYTF,TRBJ1-2,TRBV2,13
CASSQDRNTEAFF,TRBJ1-1,TRBV5-4,13
CASLLPGSPRGQYF,TRBJ2-7,TRBV2,14